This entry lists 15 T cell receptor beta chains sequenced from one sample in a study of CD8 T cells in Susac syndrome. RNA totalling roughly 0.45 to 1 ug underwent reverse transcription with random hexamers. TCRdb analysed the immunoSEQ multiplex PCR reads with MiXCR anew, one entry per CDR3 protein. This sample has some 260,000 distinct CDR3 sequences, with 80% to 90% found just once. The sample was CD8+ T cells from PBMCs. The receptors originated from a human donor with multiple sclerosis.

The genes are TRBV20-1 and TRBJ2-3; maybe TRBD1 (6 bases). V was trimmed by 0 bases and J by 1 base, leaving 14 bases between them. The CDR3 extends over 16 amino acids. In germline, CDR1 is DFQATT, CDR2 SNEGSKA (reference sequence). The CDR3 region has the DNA TGCAGTGCTAGAGATCGAAAGGCAGGGGGCACAGATACGCAGTATTTT. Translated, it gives CSARDRKAGGTDTQYF.

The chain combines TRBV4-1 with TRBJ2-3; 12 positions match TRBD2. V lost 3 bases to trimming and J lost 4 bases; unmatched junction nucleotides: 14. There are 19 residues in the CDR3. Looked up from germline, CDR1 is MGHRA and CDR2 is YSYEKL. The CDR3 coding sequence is TGCGCCAGCAGCCAGTCGGGACTAGCGGGCTTGGAAGGCTCAGATACGCAGTATTTT. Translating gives CASSQSGLAGLEGSDTQYF.

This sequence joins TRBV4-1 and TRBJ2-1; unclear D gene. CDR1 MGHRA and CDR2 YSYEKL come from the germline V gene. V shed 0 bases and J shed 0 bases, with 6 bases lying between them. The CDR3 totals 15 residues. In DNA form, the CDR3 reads TGCGCCAGCAGCCAAGATAAAGACTCCTACAATGAGCAGTTCTTC. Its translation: CASSQDKDSYNEQFF.

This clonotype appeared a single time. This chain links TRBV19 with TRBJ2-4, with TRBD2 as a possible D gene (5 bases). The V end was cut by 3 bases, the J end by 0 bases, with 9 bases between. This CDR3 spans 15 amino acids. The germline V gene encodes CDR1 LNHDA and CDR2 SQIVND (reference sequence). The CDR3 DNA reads TGTGCCAGTAGTATTCGGGCGGGAGCCAAAAACATTCAGTACTTC. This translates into CASSIRAGAKNIQYF. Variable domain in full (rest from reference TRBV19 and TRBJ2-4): DGGITQSPKYLFRKEGQNVTLSCEQNLNHDAMYWYRQDPGQGLRLIYYSQIVNDFQKGDIAEGYSVSREKKESFPLTVTSAQKNPTAFYLCASSIRAGAKNIQYFGAGTRLSVL.

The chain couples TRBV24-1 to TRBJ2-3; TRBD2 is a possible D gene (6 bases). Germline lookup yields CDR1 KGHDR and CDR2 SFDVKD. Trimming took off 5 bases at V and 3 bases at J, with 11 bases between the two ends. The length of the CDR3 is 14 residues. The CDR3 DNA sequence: TGTGCCACCAGTGCCCGAGGAGGGACAGATACGCAGTATTTT. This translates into CATSARGGTDTQYF.

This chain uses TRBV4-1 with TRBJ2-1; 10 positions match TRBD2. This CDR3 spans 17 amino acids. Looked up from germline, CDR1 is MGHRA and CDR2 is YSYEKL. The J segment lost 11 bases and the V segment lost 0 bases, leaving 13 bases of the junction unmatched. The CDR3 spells CASSQDGWGLARSQQFF. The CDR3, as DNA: TGCGCCAGCAGCCAAGATGGATGGGGACTAGCGCGATCACAGCAGTTCTTC.

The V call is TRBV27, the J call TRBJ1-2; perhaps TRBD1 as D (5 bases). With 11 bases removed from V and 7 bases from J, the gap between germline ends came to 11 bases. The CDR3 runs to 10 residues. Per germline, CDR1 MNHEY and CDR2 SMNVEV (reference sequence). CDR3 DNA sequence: TGTGCCGCCGGGACCGTTGGCTACACCTTC. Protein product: CAAGTVGYTF.

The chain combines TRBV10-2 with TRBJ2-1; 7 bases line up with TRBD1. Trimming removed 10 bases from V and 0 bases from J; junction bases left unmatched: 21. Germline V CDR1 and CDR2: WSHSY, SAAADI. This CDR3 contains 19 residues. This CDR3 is CATATGNPLLGSSYNEQFF. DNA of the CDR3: TGCGCCACCGCGACAGGGAATCCCTTACTCGGTAGCTCCTACAATGAGCAGTTCTTC.

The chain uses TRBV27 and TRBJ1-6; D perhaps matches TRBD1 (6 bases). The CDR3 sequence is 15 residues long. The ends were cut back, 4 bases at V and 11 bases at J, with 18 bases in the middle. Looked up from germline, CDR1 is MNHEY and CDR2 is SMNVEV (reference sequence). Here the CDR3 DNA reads TGTGCCAGCAGTTCCCAACACAGGGTTAGTACACCCCTCCACTTT. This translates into CASSSQHRVSTPLHF.

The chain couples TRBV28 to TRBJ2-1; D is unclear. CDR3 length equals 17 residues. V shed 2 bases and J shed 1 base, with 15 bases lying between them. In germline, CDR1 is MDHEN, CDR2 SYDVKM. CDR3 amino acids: CASSLPEGPVSYNEQFF. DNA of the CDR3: TGTGCCAGCAGTTTACCGGAAGGGCCCGTATCCTACAATGAGCAGTTCTTC. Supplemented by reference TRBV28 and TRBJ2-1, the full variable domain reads DVKVTQSSRYLVKRTGEKVFLECVQDMDHENMFWYRQDPGLGLRLIYFSYDVKMKEKGDIPEGYSVSREKKERFSLILESASTNQTSMYLCASSLPEGPVSYNEQFFGPGTRLTVL.

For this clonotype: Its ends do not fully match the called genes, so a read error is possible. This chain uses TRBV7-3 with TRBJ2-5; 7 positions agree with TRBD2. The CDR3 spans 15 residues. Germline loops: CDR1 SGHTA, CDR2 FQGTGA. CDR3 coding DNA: TGTGCCAGCAGCTTAAATGGGGGGGTCCTGGAGACCCCGTACTTC. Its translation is CASSLNGGVLETPYF. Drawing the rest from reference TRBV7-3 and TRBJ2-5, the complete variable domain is GAGVSQTPSNKVTEKGKYVELRCDPISGHTALYWYRQSLGQGPEFLIYFQGTGAADDSGLPNDRFFAVRPEGSVSTLKIQRTERGDSAVYLCASSLNGGVLETPYFGPGTRLLVL.

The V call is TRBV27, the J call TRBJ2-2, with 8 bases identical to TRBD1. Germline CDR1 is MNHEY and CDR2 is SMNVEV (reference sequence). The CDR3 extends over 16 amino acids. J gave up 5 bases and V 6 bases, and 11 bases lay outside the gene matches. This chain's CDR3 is CASSPRTGFGTGELFF. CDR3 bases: TGTGCCAGCAGCCCTAGGACAGGGTTCGGGACCGGGGAGCTGTTTTTT.

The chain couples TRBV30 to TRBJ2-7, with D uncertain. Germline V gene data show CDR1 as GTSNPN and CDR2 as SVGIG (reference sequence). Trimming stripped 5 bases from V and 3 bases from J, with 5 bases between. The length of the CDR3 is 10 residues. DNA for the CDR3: TGTGCCTGGGCTGACTACGAGCAGTACTTC. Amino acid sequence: CAWADYEQYF. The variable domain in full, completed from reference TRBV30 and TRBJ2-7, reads SQTIHQWPATLVQPVGSPLSLECTVEGTSNPNLYWYRQAAGRGLQLLFYSVGIGQISSEVPQNLSASRPQDRQFILSSKKLLLSDSGFYLCAWADYEQYFGPGTRLTVT.

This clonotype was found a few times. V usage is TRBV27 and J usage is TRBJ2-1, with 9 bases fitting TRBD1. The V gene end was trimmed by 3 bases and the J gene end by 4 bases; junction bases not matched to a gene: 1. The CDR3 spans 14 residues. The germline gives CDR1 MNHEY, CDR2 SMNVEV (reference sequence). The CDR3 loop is CASSLGQGYNEQFF. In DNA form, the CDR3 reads TGTGCCAGCAGTTTGGGACAGGGATACAATGAGCAGTTCTTC.

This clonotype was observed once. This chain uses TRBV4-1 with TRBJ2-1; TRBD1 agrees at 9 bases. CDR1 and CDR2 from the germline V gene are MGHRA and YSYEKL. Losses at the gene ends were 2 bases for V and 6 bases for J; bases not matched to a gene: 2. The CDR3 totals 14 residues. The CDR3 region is CASSQRDRVNEQFF. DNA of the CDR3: TGCGCCAGCAGCCAACGGGACAGGGTCAATGAGCAGTTCTTC.